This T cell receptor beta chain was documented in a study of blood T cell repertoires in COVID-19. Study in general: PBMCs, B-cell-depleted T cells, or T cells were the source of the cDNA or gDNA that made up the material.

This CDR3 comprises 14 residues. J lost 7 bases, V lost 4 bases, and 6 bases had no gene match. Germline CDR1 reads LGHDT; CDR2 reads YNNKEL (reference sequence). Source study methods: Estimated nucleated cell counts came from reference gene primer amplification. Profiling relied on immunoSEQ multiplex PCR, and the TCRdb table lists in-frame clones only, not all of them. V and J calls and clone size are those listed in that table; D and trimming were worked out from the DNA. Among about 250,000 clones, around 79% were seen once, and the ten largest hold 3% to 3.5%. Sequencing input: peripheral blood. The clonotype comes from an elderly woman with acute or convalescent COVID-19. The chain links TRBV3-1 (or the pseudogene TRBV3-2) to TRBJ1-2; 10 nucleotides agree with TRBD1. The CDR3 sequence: CASSRGQGSSGYTF. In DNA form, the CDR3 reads TGTGCCAGCAGCCGGGGACAGGGGAGCTCTGGCTACACCTTC.